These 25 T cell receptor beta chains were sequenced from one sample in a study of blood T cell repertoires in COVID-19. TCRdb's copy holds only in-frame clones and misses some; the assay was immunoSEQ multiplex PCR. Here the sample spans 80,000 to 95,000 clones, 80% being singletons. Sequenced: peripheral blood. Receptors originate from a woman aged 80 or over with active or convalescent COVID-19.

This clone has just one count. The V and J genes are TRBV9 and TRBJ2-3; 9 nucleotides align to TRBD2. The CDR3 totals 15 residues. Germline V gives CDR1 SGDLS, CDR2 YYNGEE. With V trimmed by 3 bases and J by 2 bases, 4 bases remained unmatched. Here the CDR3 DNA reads TGTGCCAGCAGCGAGGCTAGCGGGGCCACAGATACGCAGTATTTT. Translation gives CASSEASGATDTQYF.

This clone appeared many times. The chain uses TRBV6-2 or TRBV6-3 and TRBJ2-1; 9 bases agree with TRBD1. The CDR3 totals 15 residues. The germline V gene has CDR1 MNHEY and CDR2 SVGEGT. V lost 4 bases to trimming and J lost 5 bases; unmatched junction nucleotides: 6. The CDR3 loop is CASSLQGAPNNEQFF. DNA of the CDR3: TGTGCCAGCAGTTTACAGGGGGCTCCAAACAATGAGCAGTTCTTC.

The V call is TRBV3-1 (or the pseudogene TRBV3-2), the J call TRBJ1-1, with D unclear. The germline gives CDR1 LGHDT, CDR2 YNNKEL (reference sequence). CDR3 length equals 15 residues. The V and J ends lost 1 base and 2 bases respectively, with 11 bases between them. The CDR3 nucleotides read TGTGCCAGCAGCCAAGGTGAGGTGTTTAACACTGAAGCTTTCTTT. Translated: CASSQGEVFNTEAFF.

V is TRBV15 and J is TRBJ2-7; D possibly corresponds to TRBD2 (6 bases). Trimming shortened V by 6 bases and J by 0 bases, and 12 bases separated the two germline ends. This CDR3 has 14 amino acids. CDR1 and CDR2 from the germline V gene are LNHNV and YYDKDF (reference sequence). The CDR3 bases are TGTGCCACCAGGATCCTAGCGAGCTCCTACGAGCAGTACTTC. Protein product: CATRILASSYEQYF. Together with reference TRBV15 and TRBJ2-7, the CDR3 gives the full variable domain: DAMVIQNPRYQVTQFGKPVTLSCSQTLNHNVMYWYQQKSSQAPKLLFHYYDKDFNNEADTPDNFQSRRPNTSFCFLDIRSPGLGDTAMYLCATRILASSYEQYFGPGTRLTVT.

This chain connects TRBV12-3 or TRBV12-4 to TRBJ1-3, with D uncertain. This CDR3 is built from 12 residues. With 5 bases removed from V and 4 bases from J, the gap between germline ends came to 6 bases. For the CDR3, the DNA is TGTGCCAGCAGTCCCACAGGAAACACCATATATTTT. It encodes CASSPTGNTIYF.

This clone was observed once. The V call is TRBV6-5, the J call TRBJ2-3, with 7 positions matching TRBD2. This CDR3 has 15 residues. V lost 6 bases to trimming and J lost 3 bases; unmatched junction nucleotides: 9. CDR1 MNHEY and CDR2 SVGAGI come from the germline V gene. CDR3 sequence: CASSYSGRGTDTQYF. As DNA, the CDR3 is TGTGCCAGCAGCTATAGCGGGCGGGGGACAGATACGCAGTATTTT.

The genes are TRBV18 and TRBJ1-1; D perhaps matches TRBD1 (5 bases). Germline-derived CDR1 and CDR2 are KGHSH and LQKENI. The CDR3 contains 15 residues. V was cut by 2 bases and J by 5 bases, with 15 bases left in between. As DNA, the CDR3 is TGTGCCAGCTCACCAATGGCAGGGCAGGGAACTGAAGCTTTCTTT. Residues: CASSPMAGQGTEAFF. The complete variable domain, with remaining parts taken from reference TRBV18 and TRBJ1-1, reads NAGVMQNPRHLVRRRGQEARLRCSPMKGHSHVYWYRQLPEEGLKFMVYLQKENIIDESGMPKERFSAEFPKEGPSILRIQQVVRGDSAAYFCASSPMAGQGTEAFFGQGTRLTVV.

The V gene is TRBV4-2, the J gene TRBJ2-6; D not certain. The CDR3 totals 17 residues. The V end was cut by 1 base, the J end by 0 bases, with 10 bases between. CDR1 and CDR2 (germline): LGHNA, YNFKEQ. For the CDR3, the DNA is TGTGCCAGCAGCCAAGGGCCTCTCAACTCTGGGGCCAACGTCCTGACTTTC. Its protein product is CASSQGPLNSGANVLTF.

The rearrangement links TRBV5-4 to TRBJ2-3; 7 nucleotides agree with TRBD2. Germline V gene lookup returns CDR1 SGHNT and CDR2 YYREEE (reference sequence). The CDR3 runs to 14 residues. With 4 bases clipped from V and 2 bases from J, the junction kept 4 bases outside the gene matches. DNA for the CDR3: TGTGCCAGCAGCCCGGGGGGAGTCACAGATACGCAGTATTTT. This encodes CASSPGGVTDTQYF.

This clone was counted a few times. In DNA, the CDR3 is TGCGCCAGCAGCCAAGAGGTAGGGGCGGCAGATACGCAGTATTTT. It translates to CASSQEVGAADTQYF. This chain joins TRBV4-1 and TRBJ2-3; a weak D match, TRBD1 (5 bases). The germline CDR1 and CDR2 sequences are MGHRA and YSYEKL. V lost 0 bases and J lost 4, with 11 bases in between. This CDR3 has 15 residues.

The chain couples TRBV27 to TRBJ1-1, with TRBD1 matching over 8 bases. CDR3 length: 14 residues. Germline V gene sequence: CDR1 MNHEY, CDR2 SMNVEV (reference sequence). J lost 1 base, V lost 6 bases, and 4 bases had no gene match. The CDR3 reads CASSPDRANTEAFF. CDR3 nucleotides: TGTGCCAGCAGCCCGGACAGGGCGAACACTGAAGCTTTCTTT.

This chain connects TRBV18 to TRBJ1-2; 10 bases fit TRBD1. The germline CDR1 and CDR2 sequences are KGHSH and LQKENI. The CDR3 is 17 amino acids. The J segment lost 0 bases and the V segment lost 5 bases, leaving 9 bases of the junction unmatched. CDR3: CASSRDRGPRANYGYTF. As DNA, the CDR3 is TGTGCCAGCTCAAGGGACAGGGGTCCTCGAGCTAACTATGGCTACACCTTC.

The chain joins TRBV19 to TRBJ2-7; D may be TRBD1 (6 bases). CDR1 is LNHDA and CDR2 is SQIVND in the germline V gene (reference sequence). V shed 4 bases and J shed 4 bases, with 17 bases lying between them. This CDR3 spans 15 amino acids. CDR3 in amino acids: CASSTGARVMYEQYF. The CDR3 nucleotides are TGTGCCAGTAGTACAGGGGCAAGGGTTATGTACGAGCAGTACTTC.

The DNA of the CDR3 is TGTGCCAGCAGTTACTCCCAGAATTATGGCTACACCTTC. Protein sequence: CASSYSQNYGYTF. The rearrangement uses TRBV6-2 or TRBV6-3 and TRBJ1-2; D not certain. The germline CDR1 and CDR2 sequences are MNHEY and SVGEGT. The CDR3 is made up of 13 amino acids. V was pared by 0 bases and J by 5 bases, with 7 bases between.

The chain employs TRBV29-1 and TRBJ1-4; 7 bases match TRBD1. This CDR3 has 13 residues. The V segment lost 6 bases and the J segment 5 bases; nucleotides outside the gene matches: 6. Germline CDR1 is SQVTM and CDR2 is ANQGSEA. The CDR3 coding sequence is TGCAGCGTGGCAGGGACAGACAATGAAAAACTGTTTTTT. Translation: CSVAGTDNEKLFF.

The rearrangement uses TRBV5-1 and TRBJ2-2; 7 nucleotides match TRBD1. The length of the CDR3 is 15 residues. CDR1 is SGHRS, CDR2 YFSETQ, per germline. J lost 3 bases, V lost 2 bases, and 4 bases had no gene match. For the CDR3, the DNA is TGCGCCAGCAGCTTCGACAGGGCCGACACCGGGGAGCTGTTTTTT. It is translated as CASSFDRADTGELFF.

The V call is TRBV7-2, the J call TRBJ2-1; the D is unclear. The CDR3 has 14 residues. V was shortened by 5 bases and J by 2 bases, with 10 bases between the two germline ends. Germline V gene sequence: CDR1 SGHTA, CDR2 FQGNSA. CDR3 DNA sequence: TGTGCCAGCAGCCCCCTGCAGGCCTACAATGAGCAGTTCTTC. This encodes CASSPLQAYNEQFF.

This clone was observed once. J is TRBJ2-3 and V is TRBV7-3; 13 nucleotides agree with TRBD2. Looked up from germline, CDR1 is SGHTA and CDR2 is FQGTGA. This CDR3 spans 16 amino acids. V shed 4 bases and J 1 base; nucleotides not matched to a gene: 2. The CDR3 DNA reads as TGTGCCAGCAGCTCTGGGACTAGCGGGGGCACAGATACGCAGTATTTT. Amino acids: CASSSGTSGGTDTQYF.

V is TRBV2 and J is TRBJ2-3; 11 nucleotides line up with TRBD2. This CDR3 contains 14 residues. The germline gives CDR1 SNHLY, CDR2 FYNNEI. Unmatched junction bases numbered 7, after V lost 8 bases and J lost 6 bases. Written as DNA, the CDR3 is TGTGCCAGCTATTTCGGGACTAGCGGCGATACGCAGTATTTT. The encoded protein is CASYFGTSGDTQYF.

This CDR3 is CASLLRTLFGDTQYF. CDR3 coding DNA: TGCGCCAGCCTGCTACGGACTTTATTTGGAGATACGCAGTATTTT. The V and J genes are TRBV23-1 and TRBJ2-3; D might be TRBD2 (5 bases). TRBV23-1 qualifies as an ORF whose function is uncertain. The CDR3 has 15 residues. The V end was cut by 8 bases, the J end by 5 bases, with 20 bases between.

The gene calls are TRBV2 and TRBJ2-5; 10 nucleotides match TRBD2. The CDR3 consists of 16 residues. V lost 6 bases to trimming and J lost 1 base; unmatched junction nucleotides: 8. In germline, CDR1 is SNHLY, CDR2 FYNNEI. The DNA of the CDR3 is TGTGCCAGCAGCTATCAGAGGACTAGCGGCCAAGAGACCCAGTACTTC. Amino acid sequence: CASSYQRTSGQETQYF.

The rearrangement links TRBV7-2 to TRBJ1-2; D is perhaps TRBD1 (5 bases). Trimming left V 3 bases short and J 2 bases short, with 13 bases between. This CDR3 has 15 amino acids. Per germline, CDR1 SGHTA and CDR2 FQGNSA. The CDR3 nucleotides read TGTGCCAGCAGCTTCTCCGACAGATTAAACTATGGCTACACCTTC. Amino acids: CASSFSDRLNYGYTF.

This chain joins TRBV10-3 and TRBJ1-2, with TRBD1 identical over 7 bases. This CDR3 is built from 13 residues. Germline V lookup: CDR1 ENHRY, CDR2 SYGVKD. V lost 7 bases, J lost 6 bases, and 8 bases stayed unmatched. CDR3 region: CAINRGDGDGYTF. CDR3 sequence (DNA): TGTGCCATCAACAGGGGTGACGGGGATGGCTACACCTTC.

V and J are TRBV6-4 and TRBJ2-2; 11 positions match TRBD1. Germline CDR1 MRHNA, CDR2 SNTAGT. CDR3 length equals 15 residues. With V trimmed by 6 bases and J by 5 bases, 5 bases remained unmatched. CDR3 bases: TGTGCCAGCAGACCGGGACAGGGGGTGACCGGGGAGCTGTTTTTT. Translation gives CASRPGQGVTGELFF.

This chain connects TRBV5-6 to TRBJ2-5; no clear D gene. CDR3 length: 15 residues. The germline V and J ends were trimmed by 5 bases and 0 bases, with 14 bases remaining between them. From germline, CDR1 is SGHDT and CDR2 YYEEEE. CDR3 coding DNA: TGTGCCAGCAGTCTCCAGTCGGCGGACCAAGAGACCCAGTACTTC. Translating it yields CASSLQSADQETQYF.